This T cell receptor beta chain stems from a study of shared clonotypes between healthy human individuals. Germline CDR1 SGHRS, CDR2 YFSETQ. The CDR3 runs to 13 residues. V was pared by 3 bases and J by 7 bases, with 0 bases of the junction left unmatched. Clones were read by immunoSEQ multiplex PCR, and TCRdb kept only the in-frame ones, dropping some. The sample records some 480,000 clones, about 80% being singletons. This receptor was identified in a woman aged 40 to 50 in good health. Some clones in this sample may be carry-over from other donors' samples. The V call is TRBV5-1, the J call TRBJ2-1, with 11 bases that match TRBD2. Material: PBMCs. The CDR3 here is CASSWTSGNEQFF. CDR3 sequence (DNA): TGCGCCAGCAGCTGGACTAGCGGGAATGAGCAGTTCTTC.